This T cell receptor (beta chain) was found in a study of cytomegalovirus exposure and HLA in healthy donors. Looking at the study overall: The approximately 670 first-cohort repertoires shared a platform with the 120 validation repertoires, as reported in a later analysis.

Study-wide results and limits: Investigators reported some 150 TCR beta chains as tied to cytomegalovirus. The finding came from a later analysis; first-cohort TCR clusters tended to co-occur in the 130 or so validation repertoires. In vitro confirmation showed a few CMV-associated chains to be CMV antigen specific.

The germline V and J ends were trimmed by 2 bases and 3 bases, with 11 bases remaining between them. CDR1 is MNHEY and CDR2 is SVGAGI in the germline V gene. The CDR3 loop spans 15 amino acids. Assay used: immunoSEQ multiplex PCR; TCRdb lists only in-frame clones, some missing. The sample lists over 150,000 clones, about 86% occurring once. On this clone itself: Its antigen is unknown.

The chain uses TRBV6-5 and TRBJ2-1; tentative D call: TRBD1 (5 bases). The sequence derives from a human donor in good health. The specimen sequenced was PBMCs. In nucleotides, the CDR3 is TGTGCCAGCAGTTACGACAGATCTCGCTACAATGAGCAGTTCTTC. It is translated as CASSYDRSRYNEQFF.